Following are 23 T cell receptor beta chains from one sample sequenced in a study of T cell repertoires in ileal Crohn's disease. Data came from immunoSEQ multiplex PCR; TCRdb stores just in-frame clones and leaves some out. The table includes over 25,000 clones, around four fifths detected once. Sequencing was performed on ileal tissue. The receptors originated from an adult with Crohn's disease.

Written as DNA, the CDR3 is TGTGCCAGCAGTTTCGGGACAGGAAATCAGCCCCAGCATTTT. It is translated as CASSFGTGNQPQHF. The gene calls are TRBV27 and TRBJ1-5; 8 bases map to TRBD1. Trimming removed 3 bases from V and 4 bases from J; junction bases left unmatched: 2. CDR1 MNHEY and CDR2 SMNVEV come from the germline V gene (reference sequence). There are 14 residues in the CDR3.

The rearrangement joins TRBV25-1 to TRBJ2-1; 11 bases fit TRBD2. V lost 2 bases and J lost 7; bases outside the gene matches: 7. Germline values: CDR1 MGHDK, CDR2 SYGVNS. The CDR3 extends over 16 amino acids. CDR3 DNA: TGTGCCAGCAGTGAAATACTAGCGGGAGTCCGGAATGAGCAGTTCTTC. Protein: CASSEILAGVRNEQFF. Filled out from reference TRBV25-1 and TRBJ2-1, the complete variable domain reads EADIYQTPRYLVIGTGKKITLECSQTMGHDKMYWYQQDPGMELHLIHYSYGVNSTEKGDLSSESTVSRIRTEHFPLTLESARPSHTSQYLCASSEILAGVRNEQFFGPGTRLTVL.

The chain has TRBV7-2 and TRBJ1-2; 12 bases map to TRBD1. After removal of 4 bases from V and 3 bases from J, the junction contained 3 bases not matched to a gene. Per germline, CDR1 SGHTA and CDR2 FQGNSA. The CDR3 is 15 residues long. CDR3 sequence: CASSSGTGGDYGYTF. The CDR3 DNA is TGTGCCAGCAGCTCCGGGACAGGGGGCGACTATGGCTACACCTTC.

J is TRBJ2-4 and V is TRBV19; the match to TRBD2 covers 15 bases. The CDR3 totals 18 residues. CDR1 and CDR2 (germline): LNHDA, SQIVND (reference sequence). V lost 5 bases and J lost 7; bases outside the gene matches: 12. The CDR3 nucleotides read TGTGCCAGTAGTTCCGGACTAGCGGGAGGGCCTCTGCTGAACATTCAGTACTTC. Protein sequence: CASSSGLAGGPLLNIQYF. The full variable domain, rest sourced from reference TRBV19 and TRBJ2-4, is DGGITQSPKYLFRKEGQNVTLSCEQNLNHDAMYWYRQDPGQGLRLIYYSQIVNDFQKGDIAEGYSVSREKKESFPLTVTSAQKNPTAFYLCASSSGLAGGPLLNIQYFGAGTRLSVL.

J is TRBJ1-1 and V is TRBV7-3, with TRBD1 matching 11 bases. The germline gives CDR1 SGHTA, CDR2 FQGTGA. The CDR3 consists of 15 residues. Germline trimming cut 5 bases from V and 6 bases from J; bases unmatched to any gene: 8. The CDR3 loop is CASSKMGGQGAEAFF. For the CDR3, the DNA is TGTGCCAGCAGCAAAATGGGGGGACAGGGGGCTGAAGCTTTCTTT.

The chain has TRBV19 and TRBJ1-2; weak D call: TRBD1 (6 bases). CDR3 size: 15 residues. V lost 5 bases and J 7 bases, leaving 20 bases between the germline ends. CDR1 and CDR2 from the germline V gene are LNHDA and SQIVND (reference sequence). CDR3 in DNA: TGTGCCAGTAGTGAAAGCCAATGGACAGTCGGTGGCTACACCTTC. It specifies CASSESQWTVGGYTF.

This clone was recorded a few times. The rearrangement uses TRBV6-1 and TRBJ2-7, with 9 bases lining up with TRBD1. Germline values: CDR1 MNHNS, CDR2 SASEGT. V trimming: 5 bases; J trimming: 2 bases; junction bases outside the gene matches: 1. There are 13 residues in the CDR3. This chain's CDR3 is CASSRDRAYEQYF. The CDR3 region has the DNA TGTGCCAGCAGTAGGGACAGGGCCTACGAGCAGTACTTC.

This clone was picked up a small number of times. The chain employs TRBV15 and TRBJ1-1; D is perhaps TRBD1 (5 bases). V gave up 0 bases and J gave up 2 bases, with 13 bases separating them. The CDR3 is 16 amino acids. Germline CDR1 and CDR2: LNHNV and YYDKDF (reference sequence). In DNA, the CDR3 is TGTGCCACCAGCAGAGAACGGGGGTTGGATAACACTGAAGCTTTCTTT. Its protein is CATSRERGLDNTEAFF.

This clone was seen a handful of times. Other DNA sequences from this sample encode an identical CDR3 as well. The chain couples TRBV9 to TRBJ1-1; D unclear. The V end lost 1 base, the J end lost 4 bases, and 8 bases lay between the germline ends. Germline lookup yields CDR1 SGDLS and CDR2 YYNGEE. This CDR3 has 13 amino acids. CDR3 sequence reads: CASSVSSGTEAFF. The CDR3 DNA reads TGTGCCAGCAGCGTATCGTCGGGCACTGAAGCTTTCTTT.

This clone was seen more than once but under ten times. V is TRBV21-1 and J is TRBJ1-3. TRBV21-1 is noted as a pseudogene. The CDR3 has 16 residues. The DNA of the CDR3 is TGTGCCAGCAGCAAAGCGCGGTGGAGCTCTGGAAACACCATATATTTT. It codes for CASSKARWSSGNTIYF.

The V gene is TRBV11-2, the J gene TRBJ2-2; no definite D call. Per the germline V gene, CDR1 is SGHAT and CDR2 is FQNNGV. V was cut by 2 bases and J by 2 bases, with 9 bases left in between. The CDR3 contains 15 residues. The CDR3 sequence is CASSLYVFNTGELFF. Here the CDR3 DNA reads TGTGCCAGCAGCTTATATGTTTTTAACACCGGGGAGCTGTTTTTT. Variable domain in full (rest from reference TRBV11-2 and TRBJ2-2): EAGVAQSPRYKIIEKRQSVAFWCNPISGHATLYWYQQILGQGPKLLIQFQNNGVVDDSQLPKDRFSAERLKGVDSTLKIQPAKLEDSAVYLCASSLYVFNTGELFFGEGSRLTVL.

The chain links TRBV14 to TRBJ2-3; no reliable D call. The CDR3 runs to 15 residues. V was trimmed by 0 bases and J by 4 bases, leaving 11 bases between them. In germline, CDR1 is SGHDN, CDR2 FVKESK. CDR3 nucleotide sequence: TGTGCCAGCAGCCAAGATTCCGACAAGCCAGATACGCAGTATTTT. Translation: CASSQDSDKPDTQYF.

This clone was found a few times. This chain connects TRBV19 to TRBJ1-2; D perhaps matches TRBD1 (6 bases). Germline CDR1 LNHDA, CDR2 SQIVND (reference sequence). Trimming cost V 5 bases and J 5 bases, with 15 bases left between them. The CDR3 contains 14 residues. The DNA for the CDR3 is TGTGCCAGTAGTCCCAGGGACATTAGGTATGGCTACACCTTC. Protein product: CASSPRDIRYGYTF.

This clone was seen a handful of times. V and J are TRBV14 and TRBJ2-2; D is unclear. CDR3 length: 14 amino acids. Germline loops: CDR1 SGHDN, CDR2 FVKESK. V was clipped by 0 bases and J by 5 bases, with 7 bases between them. The CDR3 loop is CASSQDELTGELFF. For the CDR3, the DNA is TGTGCCAGCAGCCAAGATGAGCTGACCGGGGAGCTGTTTTTT.

V usage is TRBV6-1 and J usage is TRBJ1-2; no firm D call. The ends were cut back, 3 bases at V and 1 base at J, with 9 bases in the middle. This CDR3 spans 14 amino acids. CDR1 MNHNS and CDR2 SASEGT come from the germline V gene. The chain's CDR3 is CASSESQINYGYTF. The CDR3 DNA is TGTGCCAGCAGTGAGTCACAGATTAACTATGGCTACACCTTC.

There are a few counts of this clone. One end of the junction fails to match germline, which may point to a read error. J is TRBJ2-2 and V is TRBV7-7; TRBD1 matches at 8 bases. Germline loops: CDR1 SSHAT, CDR2 FNYEAQ (reference sequence). The CDR3 sequence is 15 residues long. CDR3 DNA sequence: TGTGCTAGCAGCCCCAGGACAGGGCTTTCCGGGGAGCTGTTTTTT. This sequence encodes CASSPRTGLSGELFF.

The chain employs TRBV2 and TRBJ2-2; 7 bases agree with TRBD2. The germline V gene has CDR1 SNHLY and CDR2 FYNNEI. CDR3 length equals 15 residues. Trimming removed 0 bases from V and 5 bases from J; junction bases left unmatched: 3. CDR3 sequence (DNA): TGTGCCAGCAGTGAAGCGGGAGGGCGGACCGGGGAGCTGTTTTTT. It yields the protein CASSEAGGRTGELFF. The complete variable domain, with remaining parts taken from reference TRBV2 and TRBJ2-2, reads EPEVTQTPSHQVTQMGQEVILRCVPISNHLYFYWYRQILGQKVEFLVSFYNNEISEKSEIFDDQFSVERPDGSNFTLKIRSTKLEDSAMYFCASSEAGGRTGELFFGEGSRLTVL.

The V gene is TRBV19, the J gene TRBJ1-3; no clear D gene. V was trimmed by 4 bases and J by 4 bases, leaving 5 bases between them. The CDR3 extends over 12 amino acids. Per germline, CDR1 LNHDA and CDR2 SQIVND (reference sequence). CDR3 DNA: TGTGCCAGTAGTAACAGAGGAAACACCATATATTTT. This gives the protein CASSNRGNTIYF.

The chain employs TRBV11-2 and TRBJ1-2; D is ambiguous. Germline CDR1 reads SGHAT; CDR2 reads FQNNGV. The CDR3 loop spans 12 amino acids. V was cut by 3 bases and J by 6 bases, with 8 bases left in between. CDR3 in DNA: TGTGCCAGCAGCTTTTCAGGCCATGGCTACACCTTC. Translated: CASSFSGHGYTF.

The V gene is TRBV11-2, the J gene TRBJ1-2, with 7 bases lining up with TRBD1. The junction had 10 bases not matched to a gene; V was cut back by 5 bases and J by 4 bases. Germline lookup yields CDR1 SGHAT and CDR2 FQNNGV. There are 15 residues in the CDR3. The CDR3 nucleotides are TGTGCCAGCAGCCGTGACGAGACAGGGTTCTATGGCTACACCTTC. This codes for CASSRDETGFYGYTF.

The CDR3 nucleotides read TGTGCCAGCAGCCCCATGGGGCTTAATGAAAAACTGTTTTTT. This encodes CASSPMGLNEKLFF. This sequence joins TRBV28 and TRBJ1-4; a weak D match, TRBD1 (5 bases). CDR1 is MDHEN, CDR2 SYDVKM, per germline. The CDR3 runs 14 residues. Between the trimmed V and J ends, which lost 6 bases and 4 bases, there was a span of 12 bases.

This clone has more than one count but fewer than ten. The chain carries TRBV7-3 and TRBJ2-7; D call uncertain. Germline V gives CDR1 SGHTA, CDR2 FQGTGA. The germline V and J ends were trimmed by 5 bases and 4 bases, with 9 bases remaining between them. The CDR3 is made up of 12 amino acids. The CDR3 region is CASSRDGYEQYF. CDR3 DNA: TGTGCCAGCAGCCGTGACGGGTACGAGCAGTACTTC.

The genes are TRBV6-1 and TRBJ1-1; 8 positions agree with TRBD1. The V and J ends lost 1 base and 11 bases, in that order; junction bases with no gene match: 6. CDR1 MNHNS and CDR2 SASEGT come from the germline V gene. The CDR3 spans 13 residues. The CDR3 is CASSEEDRVDAFF. CDR3 DNA sequence: TGTGCCAGCAGTGAAGAGGACAGGGTCGACGCTTTCTTT.